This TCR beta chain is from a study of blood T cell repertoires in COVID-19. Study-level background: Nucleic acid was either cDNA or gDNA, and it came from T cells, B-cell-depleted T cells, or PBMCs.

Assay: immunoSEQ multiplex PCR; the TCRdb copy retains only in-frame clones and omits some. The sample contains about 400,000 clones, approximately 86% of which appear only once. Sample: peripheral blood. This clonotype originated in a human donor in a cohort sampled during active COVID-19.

The CDR3 DNA sequence: TGTGCCTGGGCAGGCCAAAACTATGGCTACACCTTC. Translated: CAWAGQNYGYTF. The rearrangement links TRBV30 to TRBJ1-2, with D uncertain. V dropped 5 bases and J dropped 2 bases, with 9 bases sitting between them. Germline CDR1 reads GTSNPN; CDR2 reads SVGIG (reference sequence). There are 12 residues in the CDR3.